Listed below are T cell receptor beta chains from one sample, sequenced in a study of CD8+ T cells in alopecia areata. The repertoire was sequenced with immunoSEQ multiplex PCR; TCRdb's copy has only in-frame clones and lacks some. The table lists 93,000 or so clones, approximately 52% of them singletons. Sample: CD4+ T cells sorted from blood. The receptor source for this set is a human donor in good health. CDR3s include the opening cysteine and the closing phenylalanine or tryptophan.

v_gene: TRBV29-1
j_gene: TRBJ2-7
CDR3aa: CSVQQGLGNEQYF

v_gene: TRBV27
j_gene: TRBJ2-7
CDR3aa: CASSPRDISYEQYF

v_gene: TRBV6-5
j_gene: TRBJ1-6
CDR3aa: CASSYSGRANSPLHF

v_gene: TRBV5-6
j_gene: TRBJ2-4
CDR3aa: CASSADVTKNIQYF

v_gene: TRBV30
j_gene: TRBJ1-2
CDR3aa: CAGIRGSGYTF

v_gene: TRBV29-1
j_gene: TRBJ2-3
CDR3aa: CSGANPYSDTQYF

v_gene: TRBV7-2
j_gene: TRBJ2-3
CDR3aa: CASNEGASSTDTQYF

v_gene: TRBV7-2
j_gene: TRBJ2-5
CDR3aa: CASSLLGETQYF

v_gene: TRBV18
j_gene: TRBJ1-5
CDR3aa: CASSGGERLNQPQHF

v_gene: TRBV10-2
j_gene: TRBJ2-5
CDR3aa: CASIVPQGETQYF

v_gene: TRBV6-5
j_gene: TRBJ2-3
CDR3aa: CASGHSGGATDTQYF

v_gene: TRBV30
j_gene: TRBJ1-1
CDR3aa: CAWSRGTGAEAFF

v_gene: TRBV18
j_gene: TRBJ1-3
CDR3aa: CASSPATGPSSGNTIYF

v_gene: TRBV28
j_gene: TRBJ2-3
CDR3aa: CASSFEGGTDTQYF

v_gene: TRBV5-1
j_gene: TRBJ1-5
CDR3aa: CASSYGQGASQPQHF